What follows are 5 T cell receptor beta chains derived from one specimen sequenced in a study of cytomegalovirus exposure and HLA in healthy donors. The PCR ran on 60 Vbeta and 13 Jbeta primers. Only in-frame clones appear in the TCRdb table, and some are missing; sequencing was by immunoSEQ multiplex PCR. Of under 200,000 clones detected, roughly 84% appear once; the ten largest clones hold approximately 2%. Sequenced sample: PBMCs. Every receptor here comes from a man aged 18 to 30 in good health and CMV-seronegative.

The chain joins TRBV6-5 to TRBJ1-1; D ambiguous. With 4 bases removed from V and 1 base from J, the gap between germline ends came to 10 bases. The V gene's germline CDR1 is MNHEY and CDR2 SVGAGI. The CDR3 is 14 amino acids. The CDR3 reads CASSFGRQNTEAFF. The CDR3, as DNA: TGTGCCAGCAGTTTCGGCCGACAGAACACTGAAGCTTTCTTT.

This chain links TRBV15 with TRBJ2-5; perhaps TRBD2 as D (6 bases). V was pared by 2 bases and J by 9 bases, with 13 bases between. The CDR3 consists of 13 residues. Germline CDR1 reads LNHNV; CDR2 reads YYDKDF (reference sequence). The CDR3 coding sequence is TGTGCCACCAGCAGACTTCCGGGGGAAGCCCAGTACTTC. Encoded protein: CATSRLPGEAQYF.

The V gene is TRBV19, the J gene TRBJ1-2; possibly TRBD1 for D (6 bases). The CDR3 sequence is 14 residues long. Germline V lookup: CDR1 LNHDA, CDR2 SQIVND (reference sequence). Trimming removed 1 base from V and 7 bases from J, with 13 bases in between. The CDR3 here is CASSIVAGARGYTF. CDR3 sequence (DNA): TGTGCCAGTAGTATAGTTGCGGGGGCGCGTGGCTACACCTTC. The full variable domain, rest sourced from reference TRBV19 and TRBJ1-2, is DGGITQSPKYLFRKEGQNVTLSCEQNLNHDAMYWYRQDPGQGLRLIYYSQIVNDFQKGDIAEGYSVSREKKESFPLTVTSAQKNPTAFYLCASSIVAGARGYTFGSGTRLTVV.

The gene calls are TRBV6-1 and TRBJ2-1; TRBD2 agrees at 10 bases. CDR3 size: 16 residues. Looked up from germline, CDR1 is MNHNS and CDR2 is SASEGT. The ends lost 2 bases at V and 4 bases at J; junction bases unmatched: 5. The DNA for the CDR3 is TGTGCCAGCAGTGAATCTAGCGGGGGCTCTTACAATGAGCAGTTCTTC. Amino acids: CASSESSGGSYNEQFF.

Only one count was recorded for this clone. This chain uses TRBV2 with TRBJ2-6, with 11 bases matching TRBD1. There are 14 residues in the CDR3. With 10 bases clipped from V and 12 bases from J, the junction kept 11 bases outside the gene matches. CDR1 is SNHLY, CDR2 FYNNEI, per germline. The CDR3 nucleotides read TGTGCCACCACCCCCCGGGGACAGGGGGGCGTCCTGACTTTC. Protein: CATTPRGQGGVLTF.